This T cell receptor beta chain comes out of a study of regulatory T cells in long-lasting Graves disease. In its sample, this clonotype was seen a few times. This CDR3 comprises 15 residues. V shed 6 bases and J shed 0 bases, with 13 bases lying between them. CDR1 is ENHRY, CDR2 SYGVKD, per germline. As for time point: newly diagnosed GD, antithyroid drugs for less than 3 months. PBMCs were the source of the RNA used for TCR sequencing. Arm-PCR of CDR3 regions with iRepertoire HTBI primers generated TCR beta libraries. TCRdb passed the multiplex PCR reads through MiXCR, listing each CDR3 protein once. Among around 500,000 distinct CDR3 sequences, 12% were seen once, and the ten largest hold around 10%. Separately, the same data were catalogued under a study of T cells in Graves' hyperthyroidism and ophthalmopathy. That work adds: Median prediction lead before ophthalmopathy onset was around seven months with the model.

Source: peripheral blood mononuclear cells (PBMCs), taken at new diagnosis, from a patient treated with antithyroid drugs. The chain recombines TRBV10-3 with TRBJ2-3, with no clear D. The TCR was taken from a woman between 25 and 40 years old with Graves disease. The CDR3 is CAISPGSPSTDTQYF. CDR3 in DNA: TGTGCCATCAGCCCCGGCAGTCCTAGCACAGATACGCAGTATTTT.